The 10 T cell receptor beta chains below come from one sample, sequenced in a study of tumor and adjacent non-tumor tissue in lung cancer. TCRbeta libraries were built with three rounds of nested PCR, modified from ARM-PCR. Each CDR3 protein gets one entry after TCRdb re-called the multiplex PCR reads with MiXCR. The sample includes over 60,000 distinct CDR3 sequences, less than 80% of them seen just once. No cell sorting was done before RNA was extracted from the tissue. Sequencing used lung tumor tissue. The receptors come from a man in his sixties with non-small cell lung cancer.

About this clonotype itself: In this CDR3 the conserved last residue, phenylalanine or tryptophan, is missing, so a read error is likely. The rearrangement links TRBV29-1 to TRBJ2-7; the match to TRBD1 covers 9 bases. Germline V lookup: CDR1 SQVTM, CDR2 ANQGSEA. The CDR3 runs to 15 residues. The CDR3 coding sequence is TGCGGCGCAACGAGGGGGGGACAGGGTTCCCACGAGCAGTACATC. Its protein is CGATRGGQGSHEQYI.

The rearrangement joins TRBV10-2 to TRBJ1-1; D is ambiguous. V was trimmed by 5 bases and J by 5 bases, leaving 15 bases between them. CDR3 length: 14 amino acids. Looked up from germline, CDR1 is WSHSY and CDR2 is SAAADI. CDR3 protein: CASSRDAAKTEAFF. The CDR3 DNA sequence: TGCGCCAGCAGTCGAGACGCGGCGAAAACTGAAGCTTTCTTT.

This clonotype was observed once. Compared with germline, one end of the junction differs, possibly owing to a read error. This sequence joins TRBV6-5 and TRBJ2-3; a weak D match, TRBD2 (7 bases). Germline CDR1 reads MNHEY; CDR2 reads SVGAGI. The length of the CDR3 is 16 residues. The CDR3 DNA follows: TGTGTCAGCAGTCCGACTAGTGGGAGGGGGTCGGACACGCAATATTTT. Translated, it gives CVSSPTSGRGSDTQYF.

This clonotype was seen more than once but under ten times. This chain uses TRBV28 with TRBJ2-2; 8 bases fit TRBD2. After removal of 4 bases from V and 5 bases from J, the junction contained 24 bases not matched to a gene. The CDR3 is 21 amino acids. Germline values: CDR1 MDHEN, CDR2 SYDVKM. The CDR3 DNA reads as TGTGCCAGCAGTTCCCCGACAGCCTCAGGAGGAACTAGCGGACTAACCGGGGAGCTGTTTTTT. Translated: CASSSPTASGGTSGLTGELFF.

On this clonotype: This CDR3 fails to terminate in the conserved phenylalanine or tryptophan, so it likely reflects a read error. The V call is TRBV29-1, the J call TRBJ1-2, with a tentative D call TRBD1 (6 bases). The CDR3 spans 11 residues. Germline V lookup: CDR1 SQVTM, CDR2 ANQGSEA. Deletions cut 4 bases from V and 5 bases from J, with 8 bases between. The CDR3 sequence is CSVARGYGYTY. The CDR3 nucleotides are TGCAGCGTTGCCAGGGGTTATGGCTACACCTAC.

As concerns this clonotype: A junction end diverges from the germline sequence, so it may reflect a read error. The chain carries TRBV6-5 and TRBJ2-3, with D perhaps TRBD1 (6 bases). The CDR3 is 15 residues long. Germline lookup yields CDR1 MNHEY and CDR2 SVGAGI. This CDR3 reads CASSYDGLRTDMQYF. In DNA form, the CDR3 reads TGTGCTAGCAGTTACGACGGCCTCAGGACAGATATGCAATATTTT.

This clonotype was seen a handful of times. Since a much larger clone is just one base distant, this may be a read error. The chain recombines TRBV6-1 with TRBJ2-7; D ambiguous. The CDR3 has 12 amino acids. Germline lookup yields CDR1 MNHNS and CDR2 SASEGT. The chain's CDR3 is CDSRIFSYEQYF. The CDR3 region has the DNA TGTGACAGCAGGATATTCTCCTACGAGCAGTACTTC.

This clonotype was seen a single time. CDR3 sequence (DNA): TGTGTCTCCTCCGAGCGGGTCTCCTACAATGAGCAGTTCTTC. This sequence encodes CVSSERVSYNEQFF. The rearrangement joins TRBV6-6 to TRBJ2-1; TRBD2 is a possible D gene (6 bases). CDR1 and CDR2 from the germline V gene are MNHNY and SVGAGI (reference sequence). The CDR3 has 14 residues.

This clonotype was seen only once. This sequence joins TRBV2 and TRBJ1-5; 8 bases map to TRBD1. The DNA end is more similar to TRBJ2-3, so the J call may be wrong. Germline V gene lookup returns CDR1 SNHLY and CDR2 FYNNEI. The CDR3 extends over 15 amino acids. The CDR3 DNA reads TGTGCCAGCAGTGACGCGGGACAGGTGGATCAGCCCCAGTATTTT. Translated: CASSDAGQVDQPQYF.

As to this clonotype: The junction does not match germline at one end; this may be a read error. This chain connects TRBV10-3 to TRBJ2-3; 8 bases are a match to TRBD2. This CDR3 spans 15 amino acids. The germline V gene encodes CDR1 ENHRY and CDR2 SYGVKD. The CDR3 DNA sequence: TGTACCATCAGTGAGTGGACTAGCAGTACAGATACGCAGTATTTT. Amino acids: CTISEWTSSTDTQYF.